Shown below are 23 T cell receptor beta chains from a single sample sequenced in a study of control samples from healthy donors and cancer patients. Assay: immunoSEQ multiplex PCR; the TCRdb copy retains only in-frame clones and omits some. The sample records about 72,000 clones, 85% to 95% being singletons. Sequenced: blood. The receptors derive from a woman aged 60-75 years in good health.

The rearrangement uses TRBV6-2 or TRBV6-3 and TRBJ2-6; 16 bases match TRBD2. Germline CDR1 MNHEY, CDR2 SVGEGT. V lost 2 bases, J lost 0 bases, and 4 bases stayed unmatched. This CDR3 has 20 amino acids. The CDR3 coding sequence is TGTGCCAGCAGTTACATGGGACTAGCGGGAGGGAGCTCTGGGGCCAACGTCCTGACTTTC. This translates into CASSYMGLAGGSSGANVLTF.

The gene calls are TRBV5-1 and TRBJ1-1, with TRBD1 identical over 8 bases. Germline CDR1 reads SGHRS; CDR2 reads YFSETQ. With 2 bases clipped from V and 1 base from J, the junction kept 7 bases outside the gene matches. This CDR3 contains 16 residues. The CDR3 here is CASSFSTGGTNTEAFF. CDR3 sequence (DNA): TGCGCCAGCAGCTTCAGCACAGGGGGTACGAACACTGAAGCTTTCTTT.

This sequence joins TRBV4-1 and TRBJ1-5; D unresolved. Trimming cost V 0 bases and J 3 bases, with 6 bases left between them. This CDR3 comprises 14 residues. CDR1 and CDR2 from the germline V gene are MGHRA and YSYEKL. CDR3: CASSQDTYNQPQHF. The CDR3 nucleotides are TGCGCCAGCAGCCAAGACACCTACAATCAGCCCCAGCATTTT.

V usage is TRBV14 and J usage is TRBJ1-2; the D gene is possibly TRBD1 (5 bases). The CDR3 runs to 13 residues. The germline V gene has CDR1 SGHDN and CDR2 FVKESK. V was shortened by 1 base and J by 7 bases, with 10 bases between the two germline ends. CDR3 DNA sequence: TGTGCCAGCAGCCAAGTCAGGGCAGGTGGCTACACCTTC. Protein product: CASSQVRAGGYTF.

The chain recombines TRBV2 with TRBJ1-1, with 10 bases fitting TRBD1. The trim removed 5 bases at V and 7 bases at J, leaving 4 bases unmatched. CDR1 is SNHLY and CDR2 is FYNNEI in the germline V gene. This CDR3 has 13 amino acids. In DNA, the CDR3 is TGTGCCAGCAGTCTCGGACAGGGGGATGAAGCTTTCTTT. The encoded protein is CASSLGQGDEAFF.

The CDR3 nucleotides read TGCGCCAGCAGCTCGACAGGGGGCACAGATACGCAGTATTTT. Its translation is CASSSTGGTDTQYF. The chain combines TRBV5-1 with TRBJ2-3, with 8 bases identical to TRBD1. The CDR3 loop spans 14 amino acids. With 3 bases clipped from V and 1 base from J, the junction kept 1 base outside the gene matches. Germline V gene sequence: CDR1 SGHRS, CDR2 YFSETQ.

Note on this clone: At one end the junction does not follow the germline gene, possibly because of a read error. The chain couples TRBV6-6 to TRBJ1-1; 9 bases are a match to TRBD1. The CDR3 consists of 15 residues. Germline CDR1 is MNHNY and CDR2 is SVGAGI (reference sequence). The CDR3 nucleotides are TGTGCCAGCAGTGACTCCGGGACAGGGCCCACTGAAGCTTTCTTT. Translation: CASSDSGTGPTEAFF.

The CDR3 is CASSFGTGGGNYGYTF. The CDR3 nucleotides are TGTGCCAGCAGTTTCGGGACAGGCGGAGGAAACTATGGCTACACCTTC. The chain employs TRBV27 and TRBJ1-2, with 8 nucleotides matching TRBD1. V trimming: 3 bases; J trimming: 2 bases; junction bases outside the gene matches: 8. This CDR3 has 16 amino acids. The germline V gene has CDR1 MNHEY and CDR2 SMNVEV (reference sequence).

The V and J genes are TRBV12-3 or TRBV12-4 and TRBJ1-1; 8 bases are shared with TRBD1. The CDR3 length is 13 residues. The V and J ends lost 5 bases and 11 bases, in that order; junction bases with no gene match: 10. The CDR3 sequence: CASSQGTGGTAFF. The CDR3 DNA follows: TGTGCCAGCAGTCAAGGGACAGGAGGGACGGCTTTCTTT.

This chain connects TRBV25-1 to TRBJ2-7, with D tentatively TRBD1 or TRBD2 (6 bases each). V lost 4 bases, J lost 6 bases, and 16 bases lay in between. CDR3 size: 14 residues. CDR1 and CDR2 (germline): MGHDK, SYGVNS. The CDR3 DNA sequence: TGTGCCAGCAGTGGTACAGGGACTGCAGGCGAGCAGTACTTC. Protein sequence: CASSGTGTAGEQYF.

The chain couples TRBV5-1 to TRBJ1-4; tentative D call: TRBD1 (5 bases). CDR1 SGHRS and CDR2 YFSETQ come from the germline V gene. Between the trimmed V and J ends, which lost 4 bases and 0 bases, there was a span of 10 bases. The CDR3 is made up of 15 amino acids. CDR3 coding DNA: TGCGCCAGCAGCCCCCAGGGAGCAACTAATGAAAAACTGTTTTTT. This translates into CASSPQGATNEKLFF.

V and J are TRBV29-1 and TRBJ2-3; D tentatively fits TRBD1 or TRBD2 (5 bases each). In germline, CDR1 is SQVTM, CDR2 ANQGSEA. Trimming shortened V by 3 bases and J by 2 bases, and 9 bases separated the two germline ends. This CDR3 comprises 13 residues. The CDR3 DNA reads TGCAGCGTTGAGGGGGATTACACAGATACGCAGTATTTT. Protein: CSVEGDYTDTQYF.

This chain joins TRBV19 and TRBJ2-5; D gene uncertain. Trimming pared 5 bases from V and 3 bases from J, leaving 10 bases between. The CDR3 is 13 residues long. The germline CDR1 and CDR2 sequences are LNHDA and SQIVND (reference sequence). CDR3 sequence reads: CASSWQNKETQYF. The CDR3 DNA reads TGTGCCAGTAGTTGGCAGAACAAAGAGACCCAGTACTTC.

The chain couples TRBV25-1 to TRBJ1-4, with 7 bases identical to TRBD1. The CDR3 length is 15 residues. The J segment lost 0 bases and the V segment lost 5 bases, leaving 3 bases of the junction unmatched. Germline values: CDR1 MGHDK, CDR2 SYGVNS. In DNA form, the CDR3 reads TGTGCCAGCAGTCAGGGGGGGACAACTAATGAAAAACTGTTTTTT. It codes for CASSQGGTTNEKLFF.

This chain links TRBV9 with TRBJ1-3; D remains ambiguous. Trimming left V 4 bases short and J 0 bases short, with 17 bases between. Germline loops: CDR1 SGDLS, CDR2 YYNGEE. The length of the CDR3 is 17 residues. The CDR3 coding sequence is TGTGCCAGCAGCCCGAGGACGGCGATGCTCTCTGGAAACACCATATATTTT. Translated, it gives CASSPRTAMLSGNTIYF.

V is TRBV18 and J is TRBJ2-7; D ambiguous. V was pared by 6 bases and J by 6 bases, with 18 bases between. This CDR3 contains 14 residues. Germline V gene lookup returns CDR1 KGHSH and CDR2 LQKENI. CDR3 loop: CASSNPTTTTEQYF. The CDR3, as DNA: TGTGCCAGCTCTAACCCTACAACAACCACCGAGCAGTACTTC.

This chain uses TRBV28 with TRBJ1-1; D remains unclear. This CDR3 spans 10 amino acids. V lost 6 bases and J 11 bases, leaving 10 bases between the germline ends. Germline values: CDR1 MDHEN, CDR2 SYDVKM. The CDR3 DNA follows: TGTGCCAGCAGCTCCGTTTGGGCTTTCTTT. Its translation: CASSSVWAFF. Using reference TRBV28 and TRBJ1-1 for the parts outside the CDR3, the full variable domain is DVKVTQSSRYLVKRTGEKVFLECVQDMDHENMFWYRQDPGLGLRLIYFSYDVKMKEKGDIPEGYSVSREKKERFSLILESASTNQTSMYLCASSSVWAFFGQGTRLTVV.

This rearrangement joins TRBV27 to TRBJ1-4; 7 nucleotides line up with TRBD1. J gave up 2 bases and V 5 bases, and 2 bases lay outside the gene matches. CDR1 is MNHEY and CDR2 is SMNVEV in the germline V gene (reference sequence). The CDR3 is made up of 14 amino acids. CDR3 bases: TGTGCCAGCAGTGGAGGGGGCACTAATGAAAAACTGTTTTTT. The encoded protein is CASSGGGTNEKLFF.

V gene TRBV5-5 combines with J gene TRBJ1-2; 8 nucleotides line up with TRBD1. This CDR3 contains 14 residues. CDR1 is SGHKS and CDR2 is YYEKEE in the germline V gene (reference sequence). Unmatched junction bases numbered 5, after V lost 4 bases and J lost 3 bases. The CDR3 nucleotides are TGTGCCAGCAGCACCCAGGGGGCCGACTATGGCTACACCTTC. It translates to CASSTQGADYGYTF.

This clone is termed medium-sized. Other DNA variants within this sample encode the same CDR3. CDR3 protein: CASSPGQGRYEQYF. The CDR3 nucleotides are TGTGCCAGCAGCCCCGGACAGGGGCGATACGAGCAGTACTTC. This chain connects TRBV6-5 to TRBJ2-7, with 9 bases that match TRBD1. CDR1 and CDR2 (germline): MNHEY, SVGAGI. This CDR3 is 14 amino acids long. The ends lost 6 bases at V and 4 bases at J; junction bases unmatched: 7.

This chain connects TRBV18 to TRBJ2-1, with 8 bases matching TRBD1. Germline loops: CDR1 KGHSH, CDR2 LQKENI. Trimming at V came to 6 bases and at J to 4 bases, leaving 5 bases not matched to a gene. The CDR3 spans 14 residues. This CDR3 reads CASSPGQGYNEQFF. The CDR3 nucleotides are TGTGCCAGCTCCCCCGGACAGGGTTACAATGAGCAGTTCTTC. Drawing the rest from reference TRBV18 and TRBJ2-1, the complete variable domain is NAGVMQNPRHLVRRRGQEARLRCSPMKGHSHVYWYRQLPEEGLKFMVYLQKENIIDESGMPKERFSAEFPKEGPSILRIQQVVRGDSAAYFCASSPGQGYNEQFFGPGTRLTVL.

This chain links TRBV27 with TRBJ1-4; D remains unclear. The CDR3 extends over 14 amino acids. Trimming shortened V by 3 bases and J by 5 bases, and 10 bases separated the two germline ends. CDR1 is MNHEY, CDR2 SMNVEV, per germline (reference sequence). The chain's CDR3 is CASSLGSHNEKLFF. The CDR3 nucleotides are TGTGCCAGCAGTTTGGGCTCCCACAATGAAAAACTGTTTTTT.

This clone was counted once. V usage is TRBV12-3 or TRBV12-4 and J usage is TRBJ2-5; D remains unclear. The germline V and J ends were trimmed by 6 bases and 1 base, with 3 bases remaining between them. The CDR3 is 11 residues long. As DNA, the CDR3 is TGTGCCAGCAGATCCCAAGAGACCCAGTACTTC. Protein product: CASRSQETQYF.